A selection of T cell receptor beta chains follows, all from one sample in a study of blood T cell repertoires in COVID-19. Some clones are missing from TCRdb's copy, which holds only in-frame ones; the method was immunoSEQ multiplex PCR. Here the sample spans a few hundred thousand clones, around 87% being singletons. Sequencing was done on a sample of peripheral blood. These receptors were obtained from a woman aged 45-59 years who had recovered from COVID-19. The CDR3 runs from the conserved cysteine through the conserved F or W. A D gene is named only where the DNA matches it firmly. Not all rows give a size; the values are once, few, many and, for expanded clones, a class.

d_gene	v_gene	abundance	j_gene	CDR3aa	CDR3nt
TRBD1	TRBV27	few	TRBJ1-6	CASSMGQGVSPLHF	TGTGCCAGCAGTATGGGACAGGGGGTTTCACCCCTCCACTTT
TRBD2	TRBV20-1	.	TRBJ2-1	CSASSGGSSYNEQFF	TGCAGTGCTAGTAGCGGGGGGAGCTCCTACAATGAGCAGTTCTTC
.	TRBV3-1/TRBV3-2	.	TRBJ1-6	CASSRRAGVGSPLHF	TGTGCCAGCAGCCGAAGAGCCGGGGTGGGTTCACCCCTCCACTTT
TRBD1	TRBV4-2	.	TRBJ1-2	CASSQDRQGSGGYTF	TGTGCCAGCAGCCAAGACAGACAGGGATCGGGAGGCTACACCTTC
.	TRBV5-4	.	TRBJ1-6	CASSLTRAGGNSPLHF	TGTGCCAGCAGCTTAACCCGGGCCGGAGGTAATTCCCCCCTCCACTTT
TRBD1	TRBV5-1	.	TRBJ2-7	CASSRGRGLYDEQYF	TGCGCCAGCAGCCGCGGCAGGGGGCTTTACGACGAGCAGTACTTC
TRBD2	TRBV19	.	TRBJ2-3	CASRPPLGGFGTDTQYF	TGTGCCAGTAGACCCCCCCTGGGGGGGTTTGGCACAGATACGCAGTATTTT
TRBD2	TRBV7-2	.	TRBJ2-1	CASSLAWWGSGSHEQFF	TGTGCCAGCAGCTTAGCGTGGTGGGGTAGCGGGAGTCATGAGCAGTTCTTC
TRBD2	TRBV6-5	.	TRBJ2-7	CASKYGTSGTYEQYF	TGTGCCAGCAAGTATGGGACTAGCGGAACCTACGAGCAGTACTTC
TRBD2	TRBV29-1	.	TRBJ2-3	CSVEGGSGNSDTQYF	TGCAGCGTTGAAGGGGGTAGCGGGAACTCAGATACGCAGTATTTT
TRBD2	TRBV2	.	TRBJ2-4	CASMGPGGLAKNIQYF	TGTGCCAGCATGGGGCCGGGGGGGCTAGCCAAAAACATTCAGTACTTC
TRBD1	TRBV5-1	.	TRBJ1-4	CASTTQGAFLGEKLFF	TGCGCCAGCACTACACAGGGGGCGTTTTTGGGTGAAAAACTGTTTTTT
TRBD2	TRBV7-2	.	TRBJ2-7	CASSLGTSGSLNEQYF	TGTGCCAGCAGCTTGGGGACTAGCGGGAGTCTCAACGAGCAGTACTTC
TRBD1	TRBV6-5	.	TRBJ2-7	CASTPRQGNEQYF	TGTGCCAGCACCCCGAGACAGGGGAACGAGCAGTACTTC
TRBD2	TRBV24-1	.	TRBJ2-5	CATSDASSTSLETQYF	TGTGCCACCAGTGATGCGTCATCGACTAGCTTGGAGACCCAGTACTTC
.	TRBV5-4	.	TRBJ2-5	CASSLPGETQYF	TGTGCCAGCAGCTTACCAGGAGAGACCCAGTACTTC
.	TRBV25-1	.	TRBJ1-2	CASSEYLDYTF	TGTGCCAGCAGTGAATATTTAGACTACACCTTC
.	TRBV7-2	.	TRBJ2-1	CASSLDRDIYNEQFF	TGTGCCAGCAGCTTAGACCGGGACATATACAATGAGCAGTTCTTC
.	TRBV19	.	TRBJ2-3	CASSPRRWQYF	TGTGCCAGTAGTCCCCGTAGATGGCAGTATTTT
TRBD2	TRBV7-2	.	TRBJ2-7	CASQRRGLDVEQYF	TGTGCCAGCCAACGCCGGGGACTAGATGTCGAGCAGTACTTC
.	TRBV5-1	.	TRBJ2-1	CASSLSPGGNLNEQFF	TGCGCCAGCAGCCTCTCTCCGGGCGGGAACCTCAATGAGCAGTTCTTC
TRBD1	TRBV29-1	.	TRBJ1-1	CSVEAGGSPGFF	TGCAGCGTTGAGGCAGGGGGCTCGCCAGGTTTCTTT
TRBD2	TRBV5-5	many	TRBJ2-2	CASSLLAGGNTGELFF	TGTGCCAGCAGTTTACTAGCGGGGGGGAACACCGGGGAGCTGTTTTTT
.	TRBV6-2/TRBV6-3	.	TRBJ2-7	CASSTRPTSSYEQYF	TGTGCCAGCAGTACCCGACCGACTAGCTCCTACGAGCAGTACTTC
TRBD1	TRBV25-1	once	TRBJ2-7	CASIFDRGGSYEQYF	TGTGCCAGCATTTTCGACAGGGGGGGCTCCTACGAGCAGTACTTC
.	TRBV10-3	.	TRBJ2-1	CAISSLDRFPNEQFF	TGTGCCATCAGTTCATTAGACAGGTTCCCCAATGAGCAGTTCTTC
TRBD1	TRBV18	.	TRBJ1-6	CASSPQGAIGSPLHF	TGTGCCAGCTCCCCACAGGGGGCGATTGGCTCACCCCTCCACTTT
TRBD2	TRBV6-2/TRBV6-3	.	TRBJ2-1	CASTPGGRGWREQFF	TGTGCCAGCACCCCGGGCGGGAGGGGCTGGCGTGAGCAGTTCTTC
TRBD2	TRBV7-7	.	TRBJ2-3	CASSHLPPGPELAGVIDTQYF	TGTGCTAGCAGCCACCTCCCTCCGGGGCCTGAACTAGCGGGAGTCATAGATACGCAGTATTTT
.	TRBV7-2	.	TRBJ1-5	CASSLAYGPQHF	TGTGCCAGCAGCTTAGCCTACGGGCCCCAGCATTTT
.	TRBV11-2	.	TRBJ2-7	CASSHYRSPYEQYF	TGTGCCAGCAGCCATTACAGGTCCCCCTACGAGCAGTACTTC
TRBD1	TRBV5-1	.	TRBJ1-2	CASSMPPGQGGFHYGYTF	TGCGCCAGCAGTATGCCTCCGGGACAGGGGGGATTTCACTATGGCTACACCTTC
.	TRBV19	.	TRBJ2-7	CASSTQGGSYEQYF	TGTGCCAGTAGTACACAGGGTGGGAGCTACGAGCAGTACTTC
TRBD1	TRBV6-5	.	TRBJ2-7	CASSYLTGPTYEQYF	TGTGCCAGCAGTTACCTGACAGGGCCCACCTACGAGCAGTACTTC
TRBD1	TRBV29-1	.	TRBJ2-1	CSGDRAQRGEQFF	TGCAGCGGGGACAGGGCTCAACGGGGTGAGCAGTTCTTC
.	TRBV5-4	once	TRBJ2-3	CASRGMGGADTQYF	TGTGCCAGCAGGGGGATGGGGGGTGCGGATACGCAGTATTTT
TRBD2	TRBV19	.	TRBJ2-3	CASSMPSGETDTQYF	TGTGCCAGTAGTATGCCTAGCGGGGAAACAGATACGCAGTATTTT
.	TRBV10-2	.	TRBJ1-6	CASSGTTGGNSPLHF	TGCGCCAGCAGTGGAACGACGGGGGGGAATTCACCCCTCCACTTT
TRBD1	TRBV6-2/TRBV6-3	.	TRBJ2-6	CASSRDSPSGANVLTF	TGTGCCAGCAGTCGGGACAGCCCCTCTGGGGCCAACGTCCTGACTTTC
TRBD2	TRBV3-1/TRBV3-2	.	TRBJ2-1	CASSHGRGGRNEQFF	TGTGCCAGCAGCCACGGACGGGGGGGCCGCAATGAGCAGTTCTTC
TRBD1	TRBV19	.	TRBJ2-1	CASSTLGQGAYEQFF	TGTGCCAGTAGTACCTTGGGACAGGGGGCCTATGAGCAGTTCTTC
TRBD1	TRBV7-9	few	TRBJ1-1	CASSLEQGTEAFF	TGTGCCAGCAGCTTAGAACAGGGGACTGAAGCTTTCTTT
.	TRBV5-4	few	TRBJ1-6	CASSLERDFPLHF	TGTGCCAGCAGCTTGGAGCGGGATTTTCCCCTCCACTTT
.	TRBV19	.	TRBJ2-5	CASSGGFQETQYF	TGTGCCAGTAGTGGAGGGTTCCAAGAGACCCAGTACTTC
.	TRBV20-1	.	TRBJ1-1	CSASLPRGNTEAFF	TGCAGTGCTAGTTTACCGAGAGGGAACACTGAAGCTTTCTTT
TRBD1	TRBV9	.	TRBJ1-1	CASTPSDRVGTEAFF	TGTGCCAGCACCCCCTCGGACAGGGTGGGGACTGAAGCTTTCTTT
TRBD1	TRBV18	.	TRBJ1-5	CASSPRSFRTGLYQPQHF	TGTGCCAGCTCACCAAGATCCTTCCGGACAGGGCTTTATCAGCCCCAGCATTTT
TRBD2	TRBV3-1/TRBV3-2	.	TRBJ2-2	CASAESGGLTGELFF	TGTGCCAGCGCCGAAAGCGGGGGACTCACCGGGGAGCTGTTTTTT
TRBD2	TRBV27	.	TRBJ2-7	CASSYGLAGVSYEQYF	TGTGCCAGCAGTTACGGACTAGCGGGAGTGTCTTACGAGCAGTACTTC
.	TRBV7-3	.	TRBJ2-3	CASSLGRLTDTQYF	TGTGCCAGCAGCTTGGGCCGTCTAACAGATACGCAGTATTTT
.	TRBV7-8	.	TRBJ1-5	CASSLWAEFPSNQPQHF	TGTGCCAGCAGCTTATGGGCAGAGTTCCCTAGCAATCAGCCCCAGCATTTT
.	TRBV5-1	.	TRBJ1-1	CASSLDGRGMNTEAFF	TGCGCCAGCAGCTTGGACGGAAGGGGGATGAACACTGAAGCTTTCTTT